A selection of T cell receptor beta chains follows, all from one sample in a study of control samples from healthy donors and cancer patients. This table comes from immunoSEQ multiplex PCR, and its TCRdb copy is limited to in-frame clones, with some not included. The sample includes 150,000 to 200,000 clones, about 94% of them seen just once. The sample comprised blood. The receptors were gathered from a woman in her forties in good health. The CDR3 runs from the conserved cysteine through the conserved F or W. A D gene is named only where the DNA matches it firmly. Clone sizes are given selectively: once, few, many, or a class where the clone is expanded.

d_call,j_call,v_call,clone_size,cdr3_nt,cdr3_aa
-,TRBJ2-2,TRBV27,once,TGTGCCAGCTTGGAGGCCGGGGAGCTGTTTTTT,CASLEAGELFF
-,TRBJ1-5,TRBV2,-,TGTGCCAGCAAGGAGGTGGCGGGGGATAGCAATCAGCCCCAGCATTTT,CASKEVAGDSNQPQHF
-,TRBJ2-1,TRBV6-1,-,TGTGCCAGCAGTGAACACCGGCAAGGTGGTGAGCAGTTCTTC,CASSEHRQGGEQFF
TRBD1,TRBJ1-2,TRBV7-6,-,TGTGCCAGCAGCCTCCGACAGGGGGTTTCGGGTGGCTACACCTTC,CASSLRQGVSGGYTF
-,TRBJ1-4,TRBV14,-,TGTGCCAGCAGCCAAGACCGAAATGAAAAACTGTTTTTT,CASSQDRNEKLFF
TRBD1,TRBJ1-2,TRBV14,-,TGTGCCAGCAGCCCGGACAGGGTCTATGGCTACACCTTC,CASSPDRVYGYTF
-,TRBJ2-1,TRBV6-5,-,TGTGCCAGCACCGGTGTCAGGAGCAATGAGCAGTTCTTC,CASTGVRSNEQFF
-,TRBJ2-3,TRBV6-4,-,TGTGCCAGCAGTGACTCGAACAGGGAGGGACATACGCAGTATTTT,CASSDSNREGHTQYF
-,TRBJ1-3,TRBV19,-,TGTGCCAGTTCCTTCGCGGCTGGAAACACCATATATTTT,CASSFAAGNTIYF
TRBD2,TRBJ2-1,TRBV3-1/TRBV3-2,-,TGTGCCAGCAGCTCCGGGACTAGCGGTTACAATGAGCAGTTCTTC,CASSSGTSGYNEQFF
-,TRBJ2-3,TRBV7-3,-,TGTGCCAGCAGCTTATCTGGGTCAGATACGCAGTATTTT,CASSLSGSDTQYF
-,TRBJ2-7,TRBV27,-,TGTGCCAGCAGTTTTTCCCGGGACATCGGAGACGAGCAGTACTTC,CASSFSRDIGDEQYF
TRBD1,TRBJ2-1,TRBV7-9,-,TGTGCCAGCAGCGAGCCGGACAGGGGGACGGATGAGCAGTTCTTC,CASSEPDRGTDEQFF
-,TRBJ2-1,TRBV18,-,TGTGCCAGCTCAACCACTAGCATCAATGAGCAGTTCTTC,CASSTTSINEQFF
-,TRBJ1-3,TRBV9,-,TGTGCCAGCAGCCTCACCCAACAGGGTTTGACCATATATTTT,CASSLTQQGLTIYF
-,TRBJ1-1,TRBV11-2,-,TGTGCCAGCAGCTTAGTGGGGGCAGCAAACACTGAAGCTTTCTTT,CASSLVGAANTEAFF
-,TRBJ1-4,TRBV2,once,TGTGCCTGCTCTGAAGGGGGGGGGTTGGGCAAACTGTTTTTT,CACSEGGGLGKLFF
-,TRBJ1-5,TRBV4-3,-,TGCGCCAGCAGCCAAGATAGTGTCGGGGCGGATCAGCCCCAGCATTTT,CASSQDSVGADQPQHF
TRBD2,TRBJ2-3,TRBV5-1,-,TGCGCCAGCAGCTTGGTTATGCAGCGGGGGGGCCTTGGTGATACGCAGTATTTT,CASSLVMQRGGLGDTQYF
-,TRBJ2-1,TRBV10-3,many,TGTGCCATCAGTGAGTCTGAGGATGGCACCTCCTACAATGAGCAGTTCTTC,CAISESEDGTSYNEQFF
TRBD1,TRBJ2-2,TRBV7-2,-,TGTGCCAGCAGACCCGGGACAGGGAGGACCGGGGAGCTGTTTTTT,CASRPGTGRTGELFF
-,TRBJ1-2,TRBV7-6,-,TGTGCCAGCAGCTTCAATAACTATGGCTACACCTTC,CASSFNNYGYTF
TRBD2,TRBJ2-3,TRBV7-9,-,TGTGCCAGCAGCTTAGGGGCGGGGGGGCGCTCAGATACGCAGTATTTT,CASSLGAGGRSDTQYF